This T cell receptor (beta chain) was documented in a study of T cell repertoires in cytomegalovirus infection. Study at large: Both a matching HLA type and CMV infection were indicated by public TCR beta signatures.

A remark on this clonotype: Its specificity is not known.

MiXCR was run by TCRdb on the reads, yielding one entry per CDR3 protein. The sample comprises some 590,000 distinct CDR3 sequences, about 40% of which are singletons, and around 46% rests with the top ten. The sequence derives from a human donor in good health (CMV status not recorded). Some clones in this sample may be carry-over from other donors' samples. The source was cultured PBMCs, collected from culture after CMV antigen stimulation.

Here the CDR3 reads CSVSPGVGGEQFF. CDR3 coding DNA: TGCAGCGTTTCCCCGGGAGTGGGAGGTGAGCAGTTCTTC. This chain joins TRBV29-1 and TRBJ2-1, with D possibly TRBD2 on 6 matching bases. CDR1 is SQVTM, CDR2 ANQGSEA, per germline. The CDR3 has 13 residues. V was cut by 5 bases and J by 9 bases, with 17 bases left in between.